This T cell receptor beta chain was profiled in a study of cytomegalovirus exposure and HLA in healthy donors. On this clone itself: Antigen: not known.

Both 60 Vbeta primers and 13 Jbeta primers went into the PCR. Assay: immunoSEQ multiplex PCR; the TCRdb copy retains only in-frame clones and omits some. The sample holds about 160,000 clones; almost 85% are singletons and the top ten take more than 0.35%. The CDR3 totals 15 residues. V lost 0 bases to trimming and J lost 7 bases; unmatched junction nucleotides: 5. Germline CDR1 is MNHEY and CDR2 is SVGAGI. Findings and limits, study-wide: TCR beta chain V- and J-gene trimming was linked, in a later analysis, to a missense variant in DCLRE1C.

V gene TRBV6-5 combines with J gene TRBJ2-2; 7 bases match TRBD2. Material: PBMCs. The clonotype comes from a boy between 2 and 10 years old in good health and CMV-seronegative. DNA for the CDR3: TGTGCCAGCAGTTACTCTGCGGGAGTTGGCGGGGAGCTGTTTTTT. Amino acids: CASSYSAGVGGELFF.